These T cell receptor beta chains were read from a single sample in a study of blood T cell repertoires in COVID-19. Profiling relied on immunoSEQ multiplex PCR, and the TCRdb table lists in-frame clones only, not all of them. The table has about 69,000 clones, around three quarters seen once. The material sequenced was peripheral blood. Every receptor here comes from a man aged 55 to 70 with acute or convalescent COVID-19. Each CDR3 is given with its conserved first and last residue. A D gene is named only where the DNA matches it firmly. Clone size is stated in some rows and not others, as once, few, many or a class when expanded.

>TRBD1|TRBV5-8|.|TRBJ1-2
TGTGCCAGCAGCTTTGGAAGAGTGACAGGGCGAAACTATGGCTACACCTTC
CASSFGRVTGRNYGYTF
>.|TRBV5-6|.|TRBJ1-1
TGTGCCAGCAGCTTGTACGGGTACCCTGAAGCTTTCTTT
CASSLYGYPEAFF
>TRBD1|TRBV7-2|.|TRBJ1-4
TGTGCCAGCAGCGTACAGGGGGGTTGGACTAATGAAAAACTGTTTTTT
CASSVQGGWTNEKLFF
>TRBD1|TRBV19|.|TRBJ1-5
TGTGCCAGTAGTACCGGCCGTGGTACAGGACAGGGCGGAGATCAGCCCCAGCATTTT
CASSTGRGTGQGGDQPQHF
>.|TRBV5-1|.|TRBJ2-2
TGCGCCAGCAGCTTGGACAGGGCGTCCACCGGGGAGCTGTTTTTT
CASSLDRASTGELFF
>.|TRBV13|.|TRBJ2-3
TGTGCCAGCAGTACTGGATTGGCGGGCCGCACAGATACGCAGTATTTT
CASSTGLAGRTDTQYF
>TRBD1|TRBV7-8|.|TRBJ1-2
TGTGCCAGCAGCCTAGGCAGGACAGGGTGGGACTATGGCTACACCTTC
CASSLGRTGWDYGYTF
>.|TRBV7-2|.|TRBJ2-7
TGTGCCAGCAGCTTAGGCCTAAACAGGGACTACGAGCAGTACTTC
CASSLGLNRDYEQYF
>TRBD1|TRBV7-9|.|TRBJ2-3
TGTGCCAGCAGCTTAGCGTCGGGGACAGGGAACACAGATACGCAGTATTTT
CASSLASGTGNTDTQYF
>.|TRBV21-1|.|TRBJ1-4
TGTGCCAGCAGCAAAGGGACAGGGGGTGAAAAACTGTTTTTT
CASSKGTGGEKLFF
>TRBD1|TRBV5-1|.|TRBJ1-1
TGCGCCAGCAGCTTGGATGTTATGGGACAGGGGAACACTGAAGCTTTCTTT
CASSLDVMGQGNTEAFF
>TRBD1|TRBV5-5|.|TRBJ1-1
TGTGCCAGCAGCGTGGCGGGACAGAGGAACACTGAAGCTTTCTTT
CASSVAGQRNTEAFF
>TRBD1|TRBV28|.|TRBJ2-2
TGTGCCAGCAGTCGATGGGACAGGGCCGACACCGGGGAGCTGTTTTTT
CASSRWDRADTGELFF
>TRBD1|TRBV18|few|TRBJ1-5
TGTGCCAGCTCACCACCCGACAGGGGGGGTCAGCCCCAGCATTTT
CASSPPDRGGQPQHF
>.|TRBV5-4|.|TRBJ2-2
TGTGCCAGCAGCTCAGAGGTGGCGAACACCGGGGAGCTGTTTTTT
CASSSEVANTGELFF
>.|TRBV5-8|.|TRBJ2-7
TGTGCCAGCAGCTTGTACCCCTGGGCAGCCTACGAGCAGTACTTC
CASSLYPWAAYEQYF
>.|TRBV14|few|TRBJ1-2
TGTGCCAGCAGCCTACTTTCCAACTATGGCTACACCTTC
CASSLLSNYGYTF
>.|TRBV7-2|.|TRBJ1-6
TGTGCCAGCAGAGGGGACTCCTATAATTCACCCCTCCACTTT
CASRGDSYNSPLHF